The rows below give T cell receptor beta chains drawn from one sample of a study of shared clonotypes between healthy human individuals. Only in-frame clones appear in the TCRdb table, and some are missing; sequencing was by immunoSEQ multiplex PCR. The table has 2 million to 2.5 million clones, around 93% seen once. What was sequenced was naive CD8+ T cells from PBMCs. The receptors come from a man aged 18 to 29 in good health. Some clones in this sample may be carry-over from other donors' samples. CDR3s include the opening cysteine and the closing phenylalanine or tryptophan. A D gene is named only where the DNA matches it firmly.

D	V	J	DNA	CDR3
-	TRBV9	TRBJ2-7	TGTGCCAGCAGCGTAGGCAGGTCTACGTCCTACGAGCAGTACTTC	CASSVGRSTSYEQYF
-	TRBV27	TRBJ1-1	TGTGCCAGCAGTTTGGTGGGGGGTAGCACTGAAGCTTTCTTT	CASSLVGGSTEAFF
TRBD1	TRBV27	TRBJ1-2	TGTGCCAGCAGTTTAGGCCGACAGGGATATGGCTACACCTTC	CASSLGRQGYGYTF
-	TRBV7-3	TRBJ1-1	TGTGCCAGCAGCATCTCGGGACACGTGAACACTGAAGCTTTCTTT	CASSISGHVNTEAFF
TRBD2	TRBV7-3	TRBJ2-1	TGTGCCAGCAGCTTAATCGCTAGCGGGTACAATGAGCAGTTCTTC	CASSLIASGYNEQFF
TRBD1	TRBV7-9	TRBJ2-5	TGTGCCAGCAGCACTCCCGGGACAGGGAATTCAAGGACCCAGTACTTC	CASSTPGTGNSRTQYF
TRBD1	TRBV27	TRBJ1-1	TGTGCCAGCAGAGACCACAGGGGTTCGGACACTGAAGCTTTCTTT	CASRDHRGSDTEAFF
-	TRBV6-6	TRBJ2-2	TGTGCCAGCAGTTACAGGAATTCGAACACCGGGGAGCTGTTTTTT	CASSYRNSNTGELFF
TRBD2	TRBV7-6	TRBJ2-2	TGTGCCAGCAGCTTAGGGACGGGAGGGCGTACCGGGGAGCTGTTTTTT	CASSLGTGGRTGELFF
-	TRBV6-1	TRBJ1-3	TGTGCCAGCAGTGAAGGCGTCGGGCATTACTCTGGAAACACCATATATTTT	CASSEGVGHYSGNTIYF
-	TRBV11-3	TRBJ2-1	TGTGCCAGCAGCCCTTGGGAAGGGGCGTCCTACAATGAGCAGTTCTTC	CASSPWEGASYNEQFF
TRBD2	TRBV7-9	TRBJ2-7	TGTGCCAGCAGCTTATCAGCGGGACTTTCCTACGAGCAGTACTTC	CASSLSAGLSYEQYF
TRBD1	TRBV4-3	TRBJ2-3	TGCGCCAGCAGCCAAAGTGCCGGGACAGGGGCCACAGATACGCAGTATTTT	CASSQSAGTGATDTQYF
-	TRBV7-9	TRBJ1-3	TGTGCCAGCAGCCCCGTCGGCTCTGGAAACACCATATATTTT	CASSPVGSGNTIYF